This entry lists 30 T cell receptor beta chains sequenced from one sample in a study of human T cells and chemical hapten exposure. Described time point: pre-sensitization, week 0. Sample treatment: therapeutic diphenylcyclopropenone sensitization with weekly scalp DPC. Via MiXCR, TCRdb re-called the RACE reads, giving one row per CDR3 protein. The table lists 200,000 to 300,000 distinct CDR3 sequences, approximately 8.6% of them singletons. The specimen comprised whole blood, sampled in connection with sensitization to the hapten diphenylcyclopropenone (DPC). Every receptor here comes from a woman aged 40 to 50 with alopecia areata. Some clones in this sample may be carry-over from other donors' samples.

This clonotype was seen at least ten times. This sequence joins TRBV12-3 or TRBV12-4 and TRBJ2-3, with D possibly matching TRBD1 (5 bases). The CDR3 contains 13 residues. The V end lost 5 bases, the J end lost 9 bases, and 15 bases lay between the germline ends. CDR3 DNA: TGTGCCAGCAGTGGCCCGGCTCAGGGCACGCAGTATTTT. Translation: CASSGPAQGTQYF.

The rearrangement joins TRBV12-3 or TRBV12-4 to TRBJ2-7; D uncertain. Deletions cut 3 bases from V and 2 bases from J, with 8 bases between. This CDR3 has 13 residues. The chain's CDR3 is CASSFAPTYEQYF. CDR3 nucleotides: TGTGCCAGCAGTTTCGCACCGACCTACGAGCAGTACTTC.

This clonotype has just a few counts. This chain uses TRBV15 with TRBJ1-2; D is unresolved. This CDR3 is built from 12 residues. V lost 0 bases and J 5 bases, leaving 4 bases between the germline ends. Germline lookup yields CDR1 LNHNV and CDR2 YYDKDF (reference sequence). In nucleotides, the CDR3 is TGTGCCACCAGCAGAGAGTCGTATGGCTACACCTTC. The encoded protein is CATSRESYGYTF.

The CDR3 loop is CASSVGEVAKNIQYF. The CDR3 nucleotides are TGTGCCAGCAGCGTAGGAGAAGTAGCCAAAAACATTCAGTACTTC. The chain couples TRBV9 to TRBJ2-4; no firm D call. CDR1 and CDR2 from the germline V gene are SGDLS and YYNGEE. The length of the CDR3 is 15 residues. V gave up 0 bases and J gave up 0 bases, with 7 bases separating them.

This clonotype was seen a handful of times. The V call is TRBV7-9, the J call TRBJ1-2; D gene uncertain. V lost 1 base, J lost 2 bases, and 8 bases lay in between. Looked up from germline, CDR1 is SEHNR and CDR2 is FQNEAQ (reference sequence). The CDR3 is made up of 14 amino acids. CDR3 loop: CASSLVEMNYGYTF. In DNA, the CDR3 is TGTGCCAGCAGCTTAGTCGAGATGAACTATGGCTACACCTTC.

This clonotype appeared many times. CDR3 sequence reads: CSARDRTGGGHSNQPQHF. CDR3 DNA sequence: TGCAGTGCTAGAGATCGCACAGGGGGTGGTCATAGCAATCAGCCCCAGCATTTT. The rearrangement links TRBV20-1 to TRBJ1-5; 8 bases agree with TRBD1. The length of the CDR3 is 18 residues. V was pared by 0 bases and J by 0 bases, with 10 bases of the junction left unmatched. Looked up from germline, CDR1 is DFQATT and CDR2 is SNEGSKA (reference sequence).

The chain has TRBV20-1 and TRBJ2-3, with D uncertain. The CDR3 is made up of 15 amino acids. The germline CDR1 and CDR2 sequences are DFQATT and SNEGSKA (reference sequence). Trimming stripped 6 bases from V and 0 bases from J, with 16 bases between. The CDR3 sequence is CSAETSDTSTDTQYF. The CDR3 nucleotides are TGCAGTGCCGAAACGTCGGATACTAGCACAGATACGCAGTATTTT.

The genes are TRBV6-2 or TRBV6-3 and TRBJ1-5; D gene unclear. The CDR3 sequence is 17 residues long. The germline V gene has CDR1 MNHEY and CDR2 SVGEGT. V was cut by 2 bases and J by 5 bases, with 19 bases left in between. The CDR3 coding sequence is TGTGCCAGCAGTTACACCAAGGCGAGGGAGTGGGATCAGCCCCAGCATTTT. This encodes CASSYTKAREWDQPQHF.

V usage is TRBV5-4 and J usage is TRBJ2-2; 7 bases are shared with TRBD1. Germline trimming cut 2 bases from V and 5 bases from J; bases unmatched to any gene: 3. CDR1 and CDR2 (germline): SGHNT, YYREEE (reference sequence). The CDR3 consists of 14 residues. CDR3 sequence reads: CASSFRGSTGELFF. The CDR3 DNA reads as TGTGCCAGCAGCTTCAGGGGGAGTACCGGGGAGCTGTTTTTT.

The rearrangement uses TRBV5-1 and TRBJ1-1; D remains unclear. The germline gives CDR1 SGHRS, CDR2 YFSETQ. Trimming shortened V by 0 bases and J by 6 bases, and 15 bases separated the two germline ends. The CDR3 contains 15 residues. The DNA of the CDR3 is TGCGCCAGCAGCTTGGTTGGGGTTCCGATGGCTGAAGCTTTCTTT. Residues: CASSLVGVPMAEAFF.

This clonotype was picked up a small number of times. The chain links TRBV7-2 to TRBJ1-5; D is unresolved. Germline assignment: CDR1 SGHTA and CDR2 FQGNSA. Trimming shortened V by 4 bases and J by 0 bases, and 4 bases separated the two germline ends. The CDR3 has 13 residues. CDR3 loop: CASSWYSNQPQHF. The CDR3 DNA follows: TGTGCCAGCAGCTGGTATAGCAATCAGCCCCAGCATTTT.

This clonotype was observed a few times. This chain connects TRBV6-6 to TRBJ2-3; TRBD2 matches 7 bases. Germline CDR1 is MNHNY and CDR2 is SVGAGI (reference sequence). Losses at the gene ends were 8 bases for V and 6 bases for J; bases not matched to a gene: 5. The CDR3 length is 12 residues. DNA of the CDR3: TGTGCCAGCCAACGGGGGGAGGATACGCAGTATTTT. This translates into CASQRGEDTQYF.

The rearrangement uses TRBV5-1 and TRBJ1-4; D is unclear. The CDR3 length is 13 residues. Trimming removed 4 bases at V and 6 bases at J, with 10 bases between. From germline, CDR1 is SGHRS and CDR2 YFSETQ. CDR3 residues: CASSTSPDEKLFF. The DNA for the CDR3 is TGCGCCAGCAGCACCTCTCCTGATGAAAAACTGTTTTTT. The whole variable domain, filled in from reference TRBV5-1 and TRBJ1-4, reads KAGVTQTPRYLIKTRGQQVTLSCSPISGHRSVSWYQQTPGQGLQFLFEYFSETQRNKGNFPGRFSGRQFSNSRSEMNVSTLELGDSALYLCASSTSPDEKLFFGSGTQLSVL.

This clonotype was detected ten times or more. The rearrangement joins TRBV27 to TRBJ2-5; 8 bases line up with TRBD1. CDR3 length equals 15 residues. Germline CDR1 and CDR2: MNHEY and SMNVEV (reference sequence). V dropped 4 bases and J dropped 0; count of bases not matched to a gene: 4. The CDR3 DNA reads as TGTGCCAGCAGTTCTCAGACAGGGGACCAAGAGACCCAGTACTTC. Its translation: CASSSQTGDQETQYF.

This clonotype showed up just a few times. The chain couples TRBV6-2 or TRBV6-3 to TRBJ1-2; possible D gene TRBD1, 6 bases. Germline V CDR1 and CDR2: MNHEY, SVGEGT. The length of the CDR3 is 15 residues. Trimming stripped 6 bases from V and 5 bases from J, with 19 bases between. The CDR3 is CASSSVPGGNYGYTF. CDR3 sequence (DNA): TGTGCCAGCAGCTCGGTACCGGGGGGCAATTATGGCTACACCTTC.

This chain joins TRBV6-5 and TRBJ1-5, with D uncertain. The length of the CDR3 is 16 residues. Trimming cost V 5 bases and J 2 bases, with 16 bases left between them. Germline V gene lookup returns CDR1 MNHEY and CDR2 SVGAGI. The CDR3 loop is CASSPHGEAGNQPQHF. As DNA, the CDR3 is TGTGCCAGCAGTCCTCACGGGGAGGCGGGCAATCAGCCCCAGCATTTT.

This clonotype was counted at least ten times. The rearrangement links TRBV7-2 to TRBJ1-3, with D possibly being TRBD1 (5 bases). Germline assignment: CDR1 SGHTA and CDR2 FQGNSA. The ends were cut back, 3 bases at V and 2 bases at J, with 11 bases in the middle. The CDR3 extends over 15 amino acids. CDR3 sequence (DNA): TGTGCCAGCAGCTTTTCTACAGGTGCTGGAAACACCATATATTTT. Protein: CASSFSTGAGNTIYF.

This clonotype was detected only a few times. This chain connects TRBV20-1 to TRBJ1-4; tentative D call: TRBD1 (5 bases). Germline V gives CDR1 DFQATT, CDR2 SNEGSKA (reference sequence). V was shortened by 3 bases and J by 12 bases, with 20 bases between the two germline ends. This CDR3 is built from 14 residues. The CDR3: CSASFRDSPWELFF. The CDR3 bases are TGCAGTGCTAGCTTCAGAGACAGCCCGTGGGAACTGTTTTTT.

This sequence joins TRBV20-1 and TRBJ2-7, with a weak D call TRBD2 (6 bases). CDR1 is DFQATT and CDR2 is SNEGSKA in the germline V gene (reference sequence). V shed 6 bases and J shed 0 bases, with 15 bases lying between them. CDR3 length: 14 amino acids. CDR3 bases: TGCAGTGCCGACCCCGGGACTCTCTCCTACGAGCAGTACTTC. Translated, it gives CSADPGTLSYEQYF.

This chain links TRBV7-9 with TRBJ2-1; D could derive from TRBD1 or TRBD2 (5 bases each). The CDR3 is made up of 15 amino acids. Germline V CDR1 and CDR2: SEHNR, FQNEAQ (reference sequence). Trimming pared 0 bases from V and 7 bases from J, leaving 13 bases between. CDR3: CASSLAPRGANEQFF. In DNA form, the CDR3 reads TGTGCCAGCAGCTTAGCCCCGAGGGGAGCTAATGAGCAGTTCTTC.

Remarks on this clonotype: It is likely a read error, because the conserved phenylalanine at the end of the CDR3 is missing. This chain joins TRBV6-2 or TRBV6-3 and TRBJ2-7; no clear D gene. The CDR3 totals 11 residues. Germline V gene sequence: CDR1 MNHEY, CDR2 SVGEGT. V was clipped by 4 bases and J by 3 bases, with 4 bases between them. The CDR3 is CASSSNYEQYS. CDR3 in DNA: TGTGCCAGCAGTTCGAACTACGAGCAGTACTCC.

This clonotype was seen repeatedly, ten times or more. This sequence joins TRBV28 and TRBJ1-1; D is unresolved. This CDR3 has 14 amino acids. V lost 6 bases and J 3 bases, leaving 14 bases between the germline ends. Germline V lookup: CDR1 MDHEN, CDR2 SYDVKM. Here the CDR3 DNA reads TGTGCCAGCAGCCCGATTCAGAGGCACACTGAAGCTTTCTTT. Translated, it gives CASSPIQRHTEAFF.

This clonotype was detected only once. CDR3 DNA sequence: TGTGCCACCAGTGATCCGCGGACAGCAGCTAACTATGGCTACACCTTC. As protein: CATSDPRTAANYGYTF. The rearrangement links TRBV24-1 to TRBJ1-2; D possibly corresponds to TRBD1 (6 bases). The CDR3 spans 16 residues. V lost 3 bases and J lost 0, with 13 bases in between. Germline assignment: CDR1 KGHDR and CDR2 SFDVKD.

The chain carries TRBV28 and TRBJ2-1; TRBD2 matches 9 bases. The CDR3 contains 17 residues. Germline CDR1 and CDR2: MDHEN and SYDVKM. The V segment lost 3 bases and the J segment 1 base; nucleotides outside the gene matches: 7. The CDR3 DNA reads TGTGCCAGCAGTTTCGGAGCGGGAGGATATTCCTACAATGAGCAGTTCTTC. It encodes CASSFGAGGYSYNEQFF.

Only a few counts were recorded for this clonotype. The chain carries TRBV18 and TRBJ2-5; no firm D call. V was cut by 0 bases and J by 0 bases, with 2 bases left in between. Per germline, CDR1 KGHSH and CDR2 LQKENI. The CDR3 spans 13 residues. The CDR3 reads CASSPPYQETQYF. The CDR3 DNA reads TGTGCCAGCTCACCACCATACCAAGAGACCCAGTACTTC.

This clonotype was detected only a few times. V gene TRBV7-3 combines with J gene TRBJ2-6; D unclear. This CDR3 region has 16 residues. The germline V gene has CDR1 SGHTA and CDR2 FQGTGA. V was trimmed by 5 bases and J by 0 bases, leaving 11 bases between them. In DNA, the CDR3 is TGTGCCAGCAGCCCCTCTCACAGCTCTGGGGCCAACGTCCTGACTTTC. Amino acid sequence: CASSPSHSSGANVLTF.

This clonotype was found many times. V usage is TRBV5-1 and J usage is TRBJ1-3; D not certain. Germline CDR1 and CDR2: SGHRS and YFSETQ. Between the trimmed V and J ends, which lost 4 bases and 4 bases, there was a span of 12 bases. The CDR3 extends over 14 amino acids. In DNA form, the CDR3 reads TGCGCCAGCAGCGAGACAAGAAGCGGAAACACCATATATTTT. Amino acid sequence: CASSETRSGNTIYF.

This chain joins TRBV7-2 and TRBJ2-3, with 8 bases matching TRBD2. From germline, CDR1 is SGHTA and CDR2 FQGNSA. Germline trimming cut 7 bases from V and 5 bases from J; bases unmatched to any gene: 11. CDR3 length equals 15 residues. Here the CDR3 reads CASIPESGRRDTQYF. In DNA form, the CDR3 reads TGTGCCAGCATCCCGGAGAGCGGGAGAAGAGATACGCAGTATTTT.

This clonotype was counted between two and nine times. The genes are TRBV6-6 and TRBJ2-7; D is perhaps TRBD1 or TRBD2 (5 bases each). V was shortened by 2 bases and J by 5 bases, with 7 bases between the two germline ends. Germline values: CDR1 MNHNY, CDR2 SVGAGI (reference sequence). The CDR3 sequence is 12 residues long. For the CDR3, the DNA is TGTGCCAGCAGTTACCGAGGGGACGAGCAGTACTTC. It translates to CASSYRGDEQYF.

The chain couples TRBV25-1 to TRBJ2-7; D is unclear. The CDR3 contains 13 residues. V was clipped by 3 bases and J by 2 bases, with 8 bases between them. Per germline, CDR1 MGHDK and CDR2 SYGVNS. The CDR3 protein is CASSDRFTYEQYF. CDR3 sequence (DNA): TGTGCCAGCAGTGACCGGTTTACCTACGAGCAGTACTTC.